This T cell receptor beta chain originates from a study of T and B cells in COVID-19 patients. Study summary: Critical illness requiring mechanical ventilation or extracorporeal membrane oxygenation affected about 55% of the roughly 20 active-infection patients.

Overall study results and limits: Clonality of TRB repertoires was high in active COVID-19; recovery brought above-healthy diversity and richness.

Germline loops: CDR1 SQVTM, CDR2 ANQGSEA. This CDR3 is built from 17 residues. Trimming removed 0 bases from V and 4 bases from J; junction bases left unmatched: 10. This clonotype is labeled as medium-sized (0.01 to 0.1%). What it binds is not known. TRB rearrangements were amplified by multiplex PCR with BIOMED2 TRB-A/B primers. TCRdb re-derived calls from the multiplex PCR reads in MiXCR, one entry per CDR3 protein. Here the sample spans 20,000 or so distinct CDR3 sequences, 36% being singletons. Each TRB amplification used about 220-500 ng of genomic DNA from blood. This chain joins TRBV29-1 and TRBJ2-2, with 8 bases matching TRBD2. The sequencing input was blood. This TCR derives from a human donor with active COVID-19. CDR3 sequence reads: CSVEDREGLGATGELFF. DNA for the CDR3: TGCAGCGTTGAAGATCGGGAGGGACTTGGAGCCACCGGGGAGCTGTTTTTT.